Listed here are 32 T cell receptor beta chains from one sample, sequenced in a study of shared clonotypes between healthy human individuals. Produced via immunoSEQ multiplex PCR; TCRdb's table is partial and in-frame only. The data contain about 92,000 clones, about half of them seen just once; the ten biggest clones take up about 15%. Sequencing was done on a sample of PBMCs. All receptors come from a woman between 40 and 50 years old in good health. Some clones in this sample may be carry-over from other donors' samples.

The chain recombines TRBV6-5 with TRBJ2-7; D remains ambiguous. The V end lost 0 bases, the J end lost 0 bases, and 9 bases lay between the germline ends. Germline V gene lookup returns CDR1 MNHEY and CDR2 SVGAGI. The CDR3 extends over 15 amino acids. The CDR3 region is CASSYSAESSYEQYF. Here the CDR3 DNA reads TGTGCCAGCAGTTACTCGGCGGAGAGCTCCTACGAGCAGTACTTC.

This clone was seen a handful of times. The J gene is TRBJ2-3, the V gene TRBV25-1; D ambiguous. The V end lost 1 base, the J end lost 2 bases, and 1 base lay between the germline ends. The CDR3 runs to 12 residues. Germline CDR1 reads MGHDK; CDR2 reads SYGVNS. The CDR3 is CASSEFTDTQYF. The CDR3 DNA is TGTGCCAGCAGTGAATTCACAGATACGCAGTATTTT.

This clone was detected many times. V gene TRBV2 combines with J gene TRBJ2-7; D is tentatively TRBD1 or TRBD2 (5 bases each). Germline V gives CDR1 SNHLY, CDR2 FYNNEI. The CDR3 loop spans 14 amino acids. Trimming left V 7 bases short and J 6 bases short, with 19 bases between. The CDR3 DNA reads TGTGCCAGCAAGTCCCGGGACGCCTCGGCCGAGCAGTACTTC. Protein sequence: CASKSRDASAEQYF.

There are many counts of this clone. V gene TRBV30 combines with J gene TRBJ2-1, with 10 bases that match TRBD2. The CDR3 has 17 residues. The junction had 10 bases not matched to a gene; V was cut back by 2 bases and J by 3 bases. In germline, CDR1 is GTSNPN, CDR2 SVGIG (reference sequence). The CDR3: CAWSYPPLAGVYNEQFF. DNA of the CDR3: TGTGCCTGGAGTTATCCCCCGCTAGCGGGAGTCTACAATGAGCAGTTCTTC.

V and J are TRBV7-2 and TRBJ1-1; D call uncertain. CDR1 and CDR2 (germline): SGHTA, FQGNSA. The CDR3 totals 16 residues. Trimming stripped 2 bases from V and 4 bases from J, with 17 bases between. For the CDR3, the DNA is TGTGCCAGCAGCTTAAATCCTACGGGTCGGGGCACTGAAGCTTTCTTT. Its protein product is CASSLNPTGRGTEAFF. The full variable domain, with the rest looked up from reference TRBV7-2 and TRBJ1-1, is GAGVSQSPSNKVTEKGKDVELRCDPISGHTALYWYRQSLGQGLEFLIYFQGNSAPDKSGLPSDRFSAERTGGSVSTLTIQRTQQEDSAVYLCASSLNPTGRGTEAFFGQGTRLTVV.

The chain recombines TRBV6-5 with TRBJ1-4; D gene unclear. The V gene lost 4 bases and the J gene lost 10 bases, with 16 bases spanning the gap. The germline V gene encodes CDR1 MNHEY and CDR2 SVGAGI. This CDR3 contains 14 residues. The CDR3 DNA reads as TGTGCCAGCAGTTCCGGGGTCGAGGTTGCAAAACTGTTTTTT. It encodes CASSSGVEVAKLFF.

This clone was recorded many times. J is TRBJ2-7 and V is TRBV30, with TRBD2 matching 7 bases. In germline, CDR1 is GTSNPN, CDR2 SVGIG (reference sequence). The length of the CDR3 is 13 residues. The V segment lost 7 bases and the J segment 2 bases; nucleotides outside the gene matches: 8. The chain's CDR3 is CASHGGGTYEQYF. The CDR3 DNA is TGTGCCTCACACGGGGGAGGGACCTACGAGCAGTACTTC.

This clone was observed many times. The chain is built from TRBV5-1 and TRBJ1-1; D remains unclear. V shed 0 bases and J shed 11 bases, with 14 bases lying between them. Per germline, CDR1 SGHRS and CDR2 YFSETQ. The CDR3 sequence is 13 residues long. The DNA of the CDR3 is TGCGCCAGCAGCTTGGATCACCCGTTTGGGGCTTTCTTT. This sequence encodes CASSLDHPFGAFF.

The table lists this clone with a few counts. This sequence joins TRBV18 and TRBJ2-2, with D perhaps TRBD1 (6 bases). The V gene lost 3 bases and the J gene lost 6 bases, with 14 bases spanning the gap. This CDR3 has 15 amino acids. Looked up from germline, CDR1 is KGHSH and CDR2 is LQKENI. The CDR3 coding sequence is TGTGCCAGCTCACCTTTTTCAGGGGATGCCGGGGAGCTGTTTTTT. Translated, it gives CASSPFSGDAGELFF.

The V call is TRBV12-5, the J call TRBJ2-1, with D maybe TRBD1 (6 bases). Germline V lookup: CDR1 LGHNT, CDR2 FRNRAP. V was trimmed by 5 bases and J by 0 bases, leaving 14 bases between them. This CDR3 is 16 amino acids long. The CDR3 sequence: CASGPGTLRSYNEQFF. The CDR3 DNA follows: TGTGCTAGTGGTCCCGGGACACTGCGCTCCTACAATGAGCAGTTCTTC.

This clone showed up many times. The V and J genes are TRBV27 and TRBJ2-3, with 15 nucleotides matching TRBD2. V gave up 2 bases and J gave up 4 bases; unmatched junction bases: 4. There are 17 residues in the CDR3. Germline CDR1 reads MNHEY; CDR2 reads SMNVEV (reference sequence). CDR3 DNA: TGTGCCAGCAGTTTACGGGGACTAGCGGGAGGCCCAGATACGCAGTATTTT. Amino acids: CASSLRGLAGGPDTQYF.

The V call is TRBV27, the J call TRBJ1-2; D gene unclear. The CDR3 totals 12 residues. Germline-derived CDR1 and CDR2 are MNHEY and SMNVEV (reference sequence). The V gene lost 7 bases and the J gene lost 4 bases, with 10 bases spanning the gap. CDR3 in amino acids: CASTPPGYGYTF. CDR3 coding DNA: TGTGCCAGCACCCCACCCGGCTATGGCTACACCTTC.

The chain joins TRBV9 to TRBJ1-3, with 7 bases fitting TRBD1. Germline loops: CDR1 SGDLS, CDR2 YYNGEE. This CDR3 is built from 15 residues. V gave up 3 bases and J gave up 4 bases; unmatched junction bases: 7. The CDR3 DNA reads as TGTGCCAGCAGCGCGGAAACAGGGGCCGGAAACACCATATATTTT. It yields the protein CASSAETGAGNTIYF. Variable domain in full (rest from reference TRBV9 and TRBJ1-3): DSGVTQTPKHLITATGQRVTLRCSPRSGDLSVYWYQQSLDQGLQFLIQYYNGEERAKGNILERFSAQQFPDLHSELNLSSLELGDSALYFCASSAETGAGNTIYFGEGSWLTVV.

In its sample, this clone was seen many times. This rearrangement joins TRBV5-1 to TRBJ1-2; 7 bases are a match to TRBD1. The germline CDR1 and CDR2 sequences are SGHRS and YFSETQ. V lost 0 bases to trimming and J lost 3 bases; unmatched junction nucleotides: 2. This CDR3 has 14 amino acids. For the CDR3, the DNA is TGCGCCAGCAGCTTGGCAGGGACAGACTATGGCTACACCTTC. This encodes CASSLAGTDYGYTF.

The rearrangement links TRBV18 to TRBJ2-4; D may be TRBD1 or TRBD2 (5 bases each). Germline V CDR1 and CDR2: KGHSH, LQKENI. The CDR3 consists of 17 residues. V was cut by 5 bases and J by 3 bases, with 20 bases left in between. DNA for the CDR3: TGTGCCAGCTCATCCATAGACAGTCTGAGGGGCAAAAACATTCAGTACTTC. Translated, it gives CASSSIDSLRGKNIQYF.

The V gene is TRBV29-1, the J gene TRBJ2-7, with D perhaps TRBD1 (8 bases). Trimming pared 6 bases from V and 5 bases from J, leaving 26 bases between. The CDR3 spans 16 residues. Germline values: CDR1 SQVTM, CDR2 ANQGSEA. The CDR3: CSVTGGRGRSNDEQYF. The CDR3 nucleotides read TGCAGCGTCACGGGGGGCAGGGGGCGAAGTAATGACGAGCAGTACTTC.

Ten or more counts support this clone. The chain recombines TRBV30 with TRBJ2-5, with 8 bases fitting TRBD2. The length of the CDR3 is 13 residues. V gave up 3 bases and J gave up 7 bases; unmatched junction bases: 7. In germline, CDR1 is GTSNPN, CDR2 SVGIG (reference sequence). The CDR3 sequence: CAWRAGRAWTQYF. The CDR3 DNA sequence: TGTGCCTGGAGGGCCGGGAGGGCTTGGACCCAGTACTTC.

The chain has TRBV7-3 and TRBJ2-3; the D gene is possibly TRBD2 (5 bases). V lost 2 bases, J lost 6 bases, and 12 bases lay in between. The CDR3 runs to 14 residues. Looked up from germline, CDR1 is SGHTA and CDR2 is FQGTGA. The DNA of the CDR3 is TGTGCCAGCAGCTTAGGTGGGAGTATGGATACGCAGTATTTT. Its protein product is CASSLGGSMDTQYF.

With regard to this clone: A clone one base away is much larger, so this may be a read error. Other DNA variants within this sample encode the same CDR3. The V gene is TRBV4-3, the J gene TRBJ2-3, with D perhaps given as TRBD1 or TRBD2 (5 bases each). Looked up from germline, CDR1 is LGHNA and CDR2 is YSLEER. The length of the CDR3 is 17 residues. With 2 bases removed from V and 0 bases from J, the gap between germline ends came to 15 bases. As DNA, the CDR3 is TGCGCCAGCAGCCAATTGGGACCGGGGCAAAGCACAGATACGCAGTATTTT. This encodes CASSQLGPGQSTDTQYF.

This sequence joins TRBV9 and TRBJ2-2, with 8 nucleotides matching TRBD1. The germline gives CDR1 SGDLS, CDR2 YYNGEE. CDR3 length equals 15 residues. Trimming took 3 bases from V and 7 from J; bases not matched to a gene: 8. CDR3 region: CASSDLTGAGGELFF. For the CDR3, the DNA is TGTGCCAGCAGCGACTTGACAGGGGCTGGCGGGGAGCTGTTTTTT. Complete variable domain (other parts from reference TRBV9 and TRBJ2-2): DSGVTQTPKHLITATGQRVTLRCSPRSGDLSVYWYQQSLDQGLQFLIQYYNGEERAKGNILERFSAQQFPDLHSELNLSSLELGDSALYFCASSDLTGAGGELFFGEGSRLTVL.

This clone is labeled as medium-sized. The rearrangement links TRBV29-1 to TRBJ2-1; D remains ambiguous. The CDR3 totals 10 residues. CDR1 SQVTM and CDR2 ANQGSEA come from the germline V gene. V lost 6 bases and J lost 7, with 7 bases in between. The CDR3 region has the DNA TGCAGCGTCCTAGGGAATGAGCAGTTCTTC. It codes for CSVLGNEQFF.

The chain combines TRBV7-9 with TRBJ2-1; the match to TRBD2 covers 7 bases. Per the germline V gene, CDR1 is SEHNR and CDR2 is FQNEAQ (reference sequence). CDR3 length equals 16 residues. The trim removed 3 bases at V and 5 bases at J, leaving 10 bases unmatched. The CDR3 reads CASSFNPGGRDNEQFF. As DNA, the CDR3 is TGTGCCAGCAGCTTCAACCCGGGAGGAAGGGACAATGAGCAGTTCTTC.

In its sample, this clone was seen a few times. V is TRBV30 and J is TRBJ2-5; D unresolved. Germline V gives CDR1 GTSNPN, CDR2 SVGIG (reference sequence). This CDR3 comprises 13 residues. The V and J ends lost 2 bases and 5 bases respectively, with 12 bases between them. The CDR3 sequence is CAWSIKGSETQYF. As DNA, the CDR3 is TGTGCCTGGAGTATAAAGGGATCGGAGACCCAGTACTTC.

The chain carries TRBV27 and TRBJ2-7, with D perhaps matching TRBD1 (5 bases). The CDR3 runs 12 residues. The V gene's germline CDR1 is MNHEY and CDR2 SMNVEV (reference sequence). V was shortened by 5 bases and J by 6 bases, with 11 bases between the two germline ends. CDR3 amino acids: CASSQGLGEQYF. CDR3 nucleotides: TGTGCCAGCAGTCAGGGTCTCGGCGAGCAGTACTTC.

This clone was counted between two and nine times. V usage is TRBV5-1 and J usage is TRBJ2-7; D is undetermined. V was trimmed by 1 base and J by 2 bases, leaving 10 bases between them. The CDR3 is made up of 14 amino acids. Germline values: CDR1 SGHRS, CDR2 YFSETQ. The CDR3 sequence is CASSLNFQTYEQYF. The CDR3 DNA is TGCGCCAGCAGCTTGAACTTTCAAACCTACGAGCAGTACTTC.

The chain uses TRBV13 and TRBJ2-5; the D gene is possibly TRBD2 (5 bases). The J call could be wrong; TRBJ2-7 is a better fit for the DNA end. The length of the CDR3 is 16 residues. Germline V gene data show CDR1 as PRHDT and CDR2 as FYEKMQ (reference sequence). The CDR3 DNA follows: TGTGCCAGCAGCAGAGGAGGCGGATGGCCCTCCTACGAGCAGTACTTC. Amino acid sequence: CASSRGGGWPSYEQYF.

This clone came up once. A junction boundary mismatches the germline segment, possibly from a read error. The V and J genes are TRBV14 and TRBJ1-2, with 7 nucleotides matching TRBD1. Per germline, CDR1 SGHDN and CDR2 FVKESK. This CDR3 is built from 15 residues. In DNA form, the CDR3 reads TGTGCCAGCAGCCAAGGACAGGGTGGGGACTATGGCTGCACCTTC. Its translation: CASSQGQGGDYGCTF.

About this clone itself: The same CDR3 can be traced to other DNA sequences in this sample. V usage is TRBV18 and J usage is TRBJ2-4; 9 bases are shared with TRBD1. Germline-derived CDR1 and CDR2 are KGHSH and LQKENI. The CDR3 contains 13 residues. V lost 6 bases and J lost 7; bases outside the gene matches: 4. DNA for the CDR3: TGTGCCAGCTCCCGAGACAGGGGGAACATTCAGTACTTC. Its translation is CASSRDRGNIQYF.

This clone was found once. The chain carries TRBV29-1 and TRBJ2-1; D might be TRBD2 (7 bases). Trimming took 5 bases from V and 8 from J, leaving 19 bases between them. The CDR3 loop spans 14 amino acids. Germline V lookup: CDR1 SQVTM, CDR2 ANQGSEA. The CDR3 sequence: CSVRSLEGGDEQFF. CDR3 nucleotides: TGCAGCGTTAGGTCACTAGAGGGGGGGGATGAGCAGTTCTTC.

This clone was observed once. J is TRBJ2-5 and V is TRBV7-8; D is possibly TRBD2 (5 bases). CDR1 is SGHVS, CDR2 FQNEAQ, per germline. Between the trimmed V and J ends, which lost 1 base and 5 bases, there was a span of 8 bases. This CDR3 has 13 amino acids. CDR3 loop: CASSLVGGETQYF. DNA of the CDR3: TGTGCCAGCAGCTTAGTCGGCGGGGAGACCCAGTACTTC.

This clone was found a few times. The chain is built from TRBV2 and TRBJ1-1; the match to TRBD1 covers 7 bases. J gave up 3 bases and V 7 bases, and 5 bases lay outside the gene matches. The CDR3 contains 13 residues. Germline lookup yields CDR1 SNHLY and CDR2 FYNNEI. The CDR3 loop reads CASTKGADTEAFF. The CDR3 DNA is TGTGCCAGCACAAAGGGGGCGGACACTGAAGCTTTCTTT. The complete variable domain, with remaining parts taken from reference TRBV2 and TRBJ1-1, reads EPEVTQTPSHQVTQMGQEVILRCVPISNHLYFYWYRQILGQKVEFLVSFYNNEISEKSEIFDDQFSVERPDGSNFTLKIRSTKLEDSAMYFCASTKGADTEAFFGQGTRLTVV.

This clone occurred a few times. The V gene is TRBV18, the J gene TRBJ1-1, with a possible D match to TRBD1 (5 bases). Trimming took 3 bases from V and 1 from J, leaving 12 bases between them. Germline V CDR1 and CDR2: KGHSH, LQKENI. The CDR3 contains 15 residues. The CDR3 DNA sequence: TGTGCCAGCTCACCCAGACAGATAAGGAACACTGAAGCTTTCTTT. This encodes CASSPRQIRNTEAFF.